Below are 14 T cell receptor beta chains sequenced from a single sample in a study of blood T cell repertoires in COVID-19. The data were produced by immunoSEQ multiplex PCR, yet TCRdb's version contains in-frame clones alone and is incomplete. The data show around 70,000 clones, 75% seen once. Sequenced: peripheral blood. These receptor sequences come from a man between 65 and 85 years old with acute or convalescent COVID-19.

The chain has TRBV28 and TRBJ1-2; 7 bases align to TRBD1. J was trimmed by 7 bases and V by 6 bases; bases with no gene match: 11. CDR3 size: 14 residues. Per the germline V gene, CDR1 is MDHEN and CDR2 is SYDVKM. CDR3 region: CASSFGRGGFGYTF. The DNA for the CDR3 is TGTGCCAGCAGCTTTGGCAGAGGGGGCTTTGGCTACACCTTC.

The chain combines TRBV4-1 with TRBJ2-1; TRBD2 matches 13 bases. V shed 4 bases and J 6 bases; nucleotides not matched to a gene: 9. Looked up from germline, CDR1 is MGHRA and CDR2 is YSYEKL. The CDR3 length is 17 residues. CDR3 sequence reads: CASSPTGLAGEGNEQFF. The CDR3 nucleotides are TGCGCCAGCAGCCCAACAGGACTAGCGGGAGAGGGCAATGAGCAGTTCTTC.

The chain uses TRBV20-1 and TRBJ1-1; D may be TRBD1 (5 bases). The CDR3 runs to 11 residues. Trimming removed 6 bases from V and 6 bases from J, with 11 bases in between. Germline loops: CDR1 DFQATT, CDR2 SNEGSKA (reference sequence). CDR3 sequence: CSAPTAPEAFF. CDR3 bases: TGCAGTGCGCCGACAGCACCTGAAGCTTTCTTT.

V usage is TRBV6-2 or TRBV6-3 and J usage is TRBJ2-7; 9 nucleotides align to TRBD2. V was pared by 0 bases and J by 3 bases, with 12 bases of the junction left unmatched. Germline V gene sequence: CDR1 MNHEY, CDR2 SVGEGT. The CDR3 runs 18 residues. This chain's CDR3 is CASSYSLRGSGSLYEQYF. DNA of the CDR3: TGTGCCAGCAGTTACTCACTCCGGGGTAGCGGGAGCCTCTACGAGCAGTACTTC.

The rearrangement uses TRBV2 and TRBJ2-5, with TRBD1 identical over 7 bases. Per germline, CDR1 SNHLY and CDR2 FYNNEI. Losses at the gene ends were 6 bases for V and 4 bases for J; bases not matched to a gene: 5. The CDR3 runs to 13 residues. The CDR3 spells CASSPDRAETQYF. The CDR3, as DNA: TGTGCCAGCAGCCCCGACAGGGCAGAGACCCAGTACTTC.

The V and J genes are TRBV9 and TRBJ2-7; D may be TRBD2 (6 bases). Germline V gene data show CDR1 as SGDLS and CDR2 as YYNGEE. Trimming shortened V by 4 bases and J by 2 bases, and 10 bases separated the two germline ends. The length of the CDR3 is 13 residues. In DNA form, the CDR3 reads TGTGCCAGCAGCCCGGGACTGACCTACGAGCAGTACTTC. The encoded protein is CASSPGLTYEQYF.

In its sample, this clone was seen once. CDR3 region: CASSPTGQGITEAFF. The CDR3 bases are TGTGCCAGCAGCCCGACGGGACAGGGCATCACTGAAGCTTTCTTT. This chain links TRBV13 with TRBJ1-1; 9 nucleotides agree with TRBD1. This CDR3 comprises 15 residues. Trimming cost V 5 bases and J 4 bases; bases outside gene matches: 8. Per the germline V gene, CDR1 is PRHDT and CDR2 is FYEKMQ (reference sequence).

The CDR3 sequence: CASSPSHNEQFF. The DNA for the CDR3 is TGTGCCAGCAGTCCCTCTCACAATGAGCAGTTCTTC. This chain uses TRBV6-2 or TRBV6-3 with TRBJ2-1; no clear D. This CDR3 contains 12 residues. Germline V gives CDR1 MNHEY, CDR2 SVGEGT. V lost 5 bases, J lost 5 bases, and 7 bases lay in between.

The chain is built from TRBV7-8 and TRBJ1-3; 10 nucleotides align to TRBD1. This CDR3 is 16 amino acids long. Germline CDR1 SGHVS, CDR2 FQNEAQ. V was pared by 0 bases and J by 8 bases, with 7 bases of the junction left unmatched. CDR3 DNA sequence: TGTGCCAGCAGCTTAGCCGGGACAGGGGCGCACTACACCATATATTTT. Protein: CASSLAGTGAHYTIYF.

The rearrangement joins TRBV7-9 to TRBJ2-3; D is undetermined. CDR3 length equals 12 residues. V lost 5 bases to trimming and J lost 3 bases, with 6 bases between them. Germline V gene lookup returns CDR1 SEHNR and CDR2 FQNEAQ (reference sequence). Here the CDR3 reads CASSSVTDTQYF. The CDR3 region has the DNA TGTGCCAGCAGCAGCGTTACAGATACGCAGTATTTT.

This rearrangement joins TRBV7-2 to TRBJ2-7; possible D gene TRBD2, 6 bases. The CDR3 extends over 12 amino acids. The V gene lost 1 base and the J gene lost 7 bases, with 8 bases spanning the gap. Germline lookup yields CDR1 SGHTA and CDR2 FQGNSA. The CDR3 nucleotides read TGTGCCAGCAGCTTAGGGACTATAGAGCAGTACTTC. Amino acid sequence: CASSLGTIEQYF.

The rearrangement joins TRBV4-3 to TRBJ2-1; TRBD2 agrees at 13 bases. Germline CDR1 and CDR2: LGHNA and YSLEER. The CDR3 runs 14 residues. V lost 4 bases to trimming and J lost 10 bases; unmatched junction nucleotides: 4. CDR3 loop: CASSPLGLAGEQFF. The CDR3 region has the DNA TGCGCCAGCAGCCCGCTGGGACTAGCGGGAGAGCAGTTCTTC.

CDR3 in amino acids: CASSPVQGTNSPLHF. In DNA, the CDR3 is TGTGCCAGCAGCCCAGTACAGGGAACTAATTCACCCCTCCACTTT. This chain connects TRBV5-4 to TRBJ1-6, with D perhaps TRBD1 (6 bases). Germline V CDR1 and CDR2: SGHNT, YYREEE (reference sequence). This CDR3 is 15 amino acids long. Trimming cost V 4 bases and J 6 bases, with 14 bases left between them.

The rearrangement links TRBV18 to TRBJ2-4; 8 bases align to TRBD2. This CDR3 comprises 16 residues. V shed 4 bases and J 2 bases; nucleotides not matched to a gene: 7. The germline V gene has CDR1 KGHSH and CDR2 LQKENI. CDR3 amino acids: CASSLAGPLTKNIQYF. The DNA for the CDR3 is TGTGCCAGCTCACTAGCGGGGCCTTTAACCAAAAACATTCAGTACTTC.